This is a list of T cell receptor beta chains from one sample in a study of graft-versus-host responses after intestinal transplantation. For these TCRs, the target antigens are not known. Here immunoSEQ multiplex PCR was the method, and the copy in TCRdb shows in-frame clones only, minus some. This sample has roughly 120,000 clones, with roughly 91% found just once. The material sequenced was unstimulated CD4+ T cells sorted from spleen or lymph node cells, taken before intestinal transplant. The receptors come from a human donor who received an intestinal transplant. CDR3s include the opening cysteine and the closing phenylalanine or tryptophan. The D gene is left open where the match is weak. Clone size appears in some rows only: once, few, many, or a class for an expanded clone.

abundance,j_gene,v_gene,d_gene,CDR3nt,CDR3aa
-,TRBJ2-1,TRBV6-6,TRBD1,TGTGCCAGCAGATTGACAGGGGGGTCGGGGAATGAGCAGTTCTTC,CASRLTGGSGNEQFF
-,TRBJ2-7,TRBV6-1,-,TGTGCCAGCAGTGAAGCTTCTACGGTGTTGGAGCAGTACTTC,CASSEASTVLEQYF
-,TRBJ1-5,TRBV5-1,TRBD1,TGCGCCAGCAGCTTGGGACAGGGGACTCAGCCCCAGCATTTT,CASSLGQGTQPQHF
-,TRBJ2-1,TRBV7-2,-,TGTGCCAGCACCGATAGCAATGAGCAGTTCTTC,CASTDSNEQFF
-,TRBJ2-1,TRBV5-1,-,TGCGCCAGCAGCTTGGGTCATGGGGTCGATGAGCAGTTCTTC,CASSLGHGVDEQFF
-,TRBJ2-7,TRBV19,-,TGTGCCAGTAGCCGGACGGGCAACTACGAGCAGTACTTC,CASSRTGNYEQYF
-,TRBJ1-5,TRBV2,-,TGTGCCAGCAGTGAAGGGTATCAGCCCCAGCATTTT,CASSEGYQPQHF
-,TRBJ2-5,TRBV5-1,TRBD1,TGCGCCAGCAGCTTAGGGACAGCCTCCTACGAGCAATACTTC,CASSLGTASYEQYF
-,TRBJ1-2,TRBV6-6,TRBD1,TGTGCCAGCAGTTATTCATCAGACAGGGCGTTTGGCTACACCTTC,CASSYSSDRAFGYTF
-,TRBJ2-5,TRBV19,-,TGTCCCCGGGAGACCCAGTACTTC,CPRETQYF
-,TRBJ2-7,TRBV5-1,-,TGCGCCAGCAGCTTGGCGGGGATACCCTACGAGCAGTACTTC,CASSLAGIPYEQYF
once,TRBJ2-7,TRBV28,-,TGTGCCAGCAGTTTTAGGCTACTTGGATCCGAGCAGTACTTC,CASSFRLLGSEQYF
-,TRBJ1-3,TRBV28,-,TGTGCCAGCAGTTTTCTGCCGGGCGGCTCTGGAAACACCATATATTTT,CASSFLPGGSGNTIYF
-,TRBJ2-1,TRBV9,-,TGTGCCAGCAGCGTAAGGGGCACCTACAATGAGCAGTTCTTC,CASSVRGTYNEQFF
-,TRBJ1-3,TRBV15,-,TGTGCCACCAGCTCTGACAGGTCTGGAGGAAACACCATATATTTT,CATSSDRSGGNTIYF
once,TRBJ2-7,TRBV5-1,-,TGCGCCAGCAGCCCTGACACTAGCTCCTACGAGCAGTACTTC,CASSPDTSSYEQYF
once,TRBJ1-3,TRBV7-2,-,TGTGCCAGCAGCTTAGCGACCTTAACGAGCTCTGGAAACACCATATATTTT,CASSLATLTSSGNTIYF
-,TRBJ2-7,TRBV5-8,TRBD1,TGTGCCAGCAGAGGGGGGACAGGCACATCCTCCGAGCAGTACTTC,CASRGGTGTSSEQYF
-,TRBJ2-7,TRBV6-5,TRBD2,TGTGCCAGCAGTTACGGGCTAGCGGGAGGGGGGGACAAGCAGTACTTC,CASSYGLAGGGDKQYF
-,TRBJ1-5,TRBV28,-,TGTGCCAGCAGGTATGCAGTCCCCAATCAGCCCCAGCATTTT,CASRYAVPNQPQHF
-,TRBJ1-1,TRBV18,-,TGTGCCAGCTCACCGGGGCAGGGGAACACTGAAGCTTTCTTT,CASSPGQGNTEAFF
-,TRBJ2-5,TRBV18,TRBD1,TGTGCCAGCTCACCCACGACAGGGTCCAGGACCCAGTACTTC,CASSPTTGSRTQYF
-,TRBJ1-5,TRBV27,-,TGTGCCAGCAGTCCCAGGGACTTTCAAGCCAATCAGCCCCAGCATTTT,CASSPRDFQANQPQHF
-,TRBJ2-3,TRBV5-4,TRBD2,TGTGCCAGCAGCACCGTTAGCGGGAGCACAGATACGCAGTATTTT,CASSTVSGSTDTQYF
-,TRBJ2-2,TRBV7-2,-,TGTGCCGAAAGAGAGGGCCAGGACACCGGGGAGCTGTTTTTT,CAEREGQDTGELFF
-,TRBJ1-4,TRBV19,-,TGTGCCAGTAGTTACAGGGCCCTGGGGGCGAATGAAAAACTGTTTTTT,CASSYRALGANEKLFF
-,TRBJ2-7,TRBV30,-,TGTGCCTGGAGTGCCCGGGGCGGTGGTTATTACGAGCAGTACTTC,CAWSARGGGYYEQYF
-,TRBJ2-2,TRBV4-1,TRBD1,TGCGCCAGCAGCCCCGGACAGGATAGACCCACCGGGGAGCTGTTTTTT,CASSPGQDRPTGELFF
-,TRBJ2-3,TRBV11-2,TRBD2,TGTGCCAGCAGCTTAAGGCTAGCGGGAGGGCCAGGCACAGATACGCAGTATTTT,CASSLRLAGGPGTDTQYF
-,TRBJ1-1,TRBV15,-,TGTGCCACCAGCAGATTGGACCCGAACACTGAAGCTTTCTTT,CATSRLDPNTEAFF
-,TRBJ1-1,TRBV4-1,-,TGCGCCAGCAGCCATCCGGGGCGGGGGGGGGACACTGAAGCTTTCTTT,CASSHPGRGGDTEAFF
-,TRBJ2-5,TRBV7-6,-,TGTGCCAGCAGCCCTGGGGAGACCCAGTACTTC,CASSPGETQYF
-,TRBJ1-3,TRBV2,-,TGTGCCAGCAGTGATTACAGGGCCGGAAACACCATATATTTT,CASSDYRAGNTIYF
-,TRBJ1-6,TRBV2,TRBD1,TGTGCCAGCAAGGGACAGGGAGCCTATAATTCACCCCTCCACTTT,CASKGQGAYNSPLHF
-,TRBJ2-1,TRBV11-3,-,TGTGCCAGCAGCTCATTTTCAAACAATGAGCAGTTCTTC,CASSSFSNNEQFF
-,TRBJ2-3,TRBV10-3,-,TGTGCCATCAGTGGTCGGGACGACACAGATACGCAGTATTTT,CAISGRDDTDTQYF
-,TRBJ2-7,TRBV27,TRBD2,TGTGCCAGCAGTCAATGGACTAGCGGGAGGGGGTTCTACGAGCAGTACTTC,CASSQWTSGRGFYEQYF
-,TRBJ2-7,TRBV6-6,TRBD2,TGTGCCAGCACCAACCTGGCGGGAGGGCCCTACGAGCAGTACTTC,CASTNLAGGPYEQYF
-,TRBJ2-2,TRBV6-6,-,TGTGCCACTAAACAGAGGAGGGATACCGGGGAGCTGTTTTTT,CATKQRRDTGELFF
-,TRBJ1-3,TRBV30,-,TGTGCCTGGAGTTCGCAAGCGCGCTCTGGAAACACCATATATTTT,CAWSSQARSGNTIYF
-,TRBJ1-2,TRBV6-5,-,TGTGCCAGCAGGGGGGTGGGCAGCTCTAACTATGGCTACACCTTC,CASRGVGSSNYGYTF
-,TRBJ1-2,TRBV6-5,-,TGTGCCAGCAGTTACCCCTCCCCCACGGGCTACACCTTC,CASSYPSPTGYTF
-,TRBJ2-7,TRBV2,-,TGTGCCAGCAGGGTGACAGTAGGGAGGGAGCAGTACTTC,CASRVTVGREQYF
-,TRBJ2-1,TRBV7-3,-,TGTGCCAGCAGCTCCAGAGCCAATTACAATGAGCAGTTCTTC,CASSSRANYNEQFF
-,TRBJ1-2,TRBV19,TRBD1,TGTGCCAGTAGTACCAAGACAGGGACTGGCTACACCTTC,CASSTKTGTGYTF
once,TRBJ2-7,TRBV27,-,TGTGCCAGCATACCCCTAGGGGGGGGATACGAGCAGTACTTC,CASIPLGGGYEQYF
-,TRBJ1-2,TRBV27,-,TGTGCCAGCAGCTGGACGGGACGGCCTGGCGATGGCTACACCTTC,CASSWTGRPGDGYTF
-,TRBJ2-7,TRBV11-2,-,TGTGCCAGCAGGGGCCCCTACGAGCAGTACTTC,CASRGPYEQYF
once,TRBJ2-1,TRBV5-1,TRBD2,TGCGCCAGCACCAAATTTAGCGGGACCTACAATGAGCAGTTCTTC,CASTKFSGTYNEQFF
-,TRBJ1-1,TRBV25-1,-,TGTGCCAGCAGTGTCCCCGGTGACACTGAAGCTTTCTTT,CASSVPGDTEAFF
-,TRBJ2-7,TRBV28,TRBD1,TGTGCCAGCAGTTCCCCGGGACAGGGGGAGTACGAGCAGTACTTC,CASSSPGQGEYEQYF
once,TRBJ2-5,TRBV5-1,TRBD1,TGCGCCAGCAGCTTAAGAATCGCACAGGGGGCGCGGGAAGAGACCCAGTACTTC,CASSLRIAQGAREETQYF
once,TRBJ1-1,TRBV9,-,TGTGCCAGCAGCCCTAGCGGTGGGCGCACTGAAGCTTTCTTT,CASSPSGGRTEAFF
-,TRBJ1-5,TRBV7-8,-,TGTGCCAGCAGCCTCCGCCCGGGTATGAGCAATCAGCCCCAGCATTTT,CASSLRPGMSNQPQHF
-,TRBJ2-1,TRBV2,TRBD2,TGTGCCAGCAGACTAGCGGACTACAATGAGCAGTTCTTC,CASRLADYNEQFF
-,TRBJ2-2,TRBV7-3,-,TGTGCCAGCAGCTTAACGTTTACTAGCACCGGGGAGCTGTTTTTT,CASSLTFTSTGELFF
-,TRBJ1-4,TRBV5-4,-,TGTGCCAGCAGCTTAGGACAGATTAATGAAAAACTGTTTTTT,CASSLGQINEKLFF